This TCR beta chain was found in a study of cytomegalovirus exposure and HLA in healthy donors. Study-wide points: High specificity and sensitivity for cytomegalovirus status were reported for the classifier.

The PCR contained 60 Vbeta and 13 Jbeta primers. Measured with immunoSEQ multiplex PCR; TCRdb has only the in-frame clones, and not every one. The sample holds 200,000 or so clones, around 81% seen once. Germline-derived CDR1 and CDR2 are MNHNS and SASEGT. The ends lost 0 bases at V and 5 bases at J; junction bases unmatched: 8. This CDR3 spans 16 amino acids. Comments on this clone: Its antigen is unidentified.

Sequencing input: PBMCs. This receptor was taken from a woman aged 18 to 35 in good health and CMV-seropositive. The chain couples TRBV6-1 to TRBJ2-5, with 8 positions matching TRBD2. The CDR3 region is CASSEAGGGFRETQYF. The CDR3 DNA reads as TGTGCCAGCAGTGAAGCTGGCGGGGGGTTCCGGGAGACCCAGTACTTC.